This T cell receptor (beta chain) was sequenced in a study of blood T cell repertoires in COVID-19 (dated by TCRdb to the early 2020s). The study in broad terms: The collaborator samples originated in the United States, Italy and Spain and spanned the acute and convalescent phases of COVID-19. The prospective study material was composed of cDNA or gDNA derived from T cells, B-cell-depleted T cells, or PBMCs. The dataset comprised deeply sampled blood TCRbeta repertoires from subjects exposed to, actively infected with, or recovered from COVID-19. The repertoires were made available in a free public database intended to serve as a resource for research on the immune response to SARS-CoV-2. The samples were drawn from two sources: the first 160 participants of the ongoing ImmuneRACE study, and 950 to 1,500 subjects contributed by 6 global collaborators. Sample metadata almost always included a de-identified subject ID, COVID-19 status, age in years and sex. HLA class I and class II types, where available, came from metadata supplied by the sample provider rather than from assay-based typing.

Collaborating institutions collected whole blood in K2EDTA tubes following their own protocols. Collaborator samples were shipped for TCRbeta analysis as frozen whole blood, isolated PBMCs, or DNA extracted from either sample type. What the work shows at the level of the full study, not this receptor alone: The amount of clinical and demographic metadata varied by source and participant and was provided uncurated.

TCRbeta CDR3 regions were amplified from genomic DNA using the immunoSEQ Assay, a bias-controlled multiplex PCR. The original pipeline was this. Nucleated cell counts per sample were estimated from amplification of reference gene primers within the assay. To quantify the absolute abundance of each unique TCRbeta CDR3 rearrangement, sequence reads were collapsed and filtered. For each sample, productive Simpson clonality was calculated by taking the square root of Simpson's diversity index across productive rearrangements. Here the immuneACCESS table is served through TCRdb, limited to in-frame sequences with V and J called. Missing clones are a known gap in these copies; in checked studies unresolved V genes cover under half, and the rest lacks a known reason. The DNA was the basis for D and trimming; V, J and clone size are from that table. The sample records 55,000 to 90,000 clones, 88% of which are singletons. The top ten constitute under 1.5% of the sample.

This clone was seen a handful of times. This receptor's antigen is unknown. No much larger clonotype is one base removed from it; base qualities were not supplied. V is clipped by 2 bases and J by 2 bases, and the sequence between their germline boundaries is 10 bases long. Measured from the cysteine to the valine, the CDR3 is 14 residues long. The read is trimmed to its CDR3 DNA, 42 bases read in frame from base 1. CDR1 MNHNS and CDR2 SASEGT are derived from the germline V gene. Input material: peripheral blood. The V gene is TRBV6-1 and the J gene is TRBJ2-7; TRBD2 is a possible D gene, resting on 6 matching bases. The sequence derives from a human donor in a cohort sampled during active COVID-19. This receptor has the CDR3 CASSESGGAYEQYV. The DNA is as follows: TGTGCCAGCAGTGAAAGTGGCGGGGCCTACGAGCAGTACGTC.